This entry lists 29 T cell receptor beta chains sequenced from one sample in a study of cytomegalovirus exposure and HLA in healthy donors. PCR used 60 Vbeta primers and 13 Jbeta primers. Assay used: immunoSEQ multiplex PCR; TCRdb lists only in-frame clones, some missing. The sample includes 180,000 or so clones, roughly 80% of them seen just once. The sample taken for sequencing was PBMCs. These TCRs come from a woman between 35 and 50 years old in good health and CMV-seropositive.

The chain uses TRBV4-1 and TRBJ1-1; no firm D call. The V gene's germline CDR1 is MGHRA and CDR2 YSYEKL. V lost 2 bases, J lost 10 bases, and 14 bases lay in between. This CDR3 region has 13 residues. The DNA for the CDR3 is TGCGCCAGCAGCCAAAGTGTTGAATCCGGAGCTTTCTTT. Protein: CASSQSVESGAFF.

V usage is TRBV30 and J usage is TRBJ2-7; 7 bases line up with TRBD1. Germline CDR1 GTSNPN, CDR2 SVGIG (reference sequence). This CDR3 comprises 13 residues. As DNA, the CDR3 is TGTGCGGCGATACGGGACAGTAAAAACGAGCAGTACTTC. Its translation is CAAIRDSKNEQYF.

This chain joins TRBV7-2 and TRBJ2-2, with D hard to call. The CDR3 contains 12 residues. Trimming removed 7 bases from V and 3 bases from J, with 6 bases in between. Germline V lookup: CDR1 SGHTA, CDR2 FQGNSA. Written as DNA, the CDR3 is TGTGCCAGCACCCCCGACACCGGGGAGCTGTTTTTT. This translates into CASTPDTGELFF.

This clone was observed a handful of times. V gene TRBV7-2 combines with J gene TRBJ1-1, with D possibly being TRBD1 (5 bases). V dropped 2 bases and J dropped 11 bases, with 12 bases sitting between them. The length of the CDR3 is 12 residues. The germline V gene encodes CDR1 SGHTA and CDR2 FQGNSA. The CDR3 DNA reads as TGTGCCAGCAGCTTAAATGGGGGGTTGGCTTTCTTT. Protein: CASSLNGGLAFF.

This clone showed up just a few times. V is TRBV7-9 and J is TRBJ2-7; 10 bases are shared with TRBD2. The CDR3 covers 15 residues. CDR1 and CDR2 (germline): SEHNR, FQNEAQ (reference sequence). With V trimmed by 1 base and J by 3 bases, 3 bases remained unmatched. CDR3 nucleotides: TGTGCCAGCAGCTTAGATGCTAGCGGGGGCTACGAGCAGTACTTC. Translated: CASSLDASGGYEQYF.

The rearrangement links TRBV15 to TRBJ1-5, with 8 bases lining up with TRBD1. The CDR3 covers 17 residues. Germline V gene sequence: CDR1 LNHNV, CDR2 YYDKDF (reference sequence). V lost 3 bases, J lost 5 bases, and 12 bases stayed unmatched. The CDR3 nucleotides read TGTGCCACCAGCAGGACAGGGGCCGCCGATTCGTATCAGCCCCAGCATTTT. Protein sequence: CATSRTGAADSYQPQHF.

The chain is built from TRBV14 and TRBJ2-7; D is unclear. Trimming cost V 6 bases and J 6 bases, with 15 bases left between them. This CDR3 is 13 amino acids long. CDR1 and CDR2 from the germline V gene are SGHDN and FVKESK. The CDR3 is CASSGQQMGEQYF. The CDR3 nucleotides read TGTGCCAGCAGTGGGCAGCAGATGGGCGAGCAGTACTTC.

This clone was observed a handful of times. V is TRBV7-3 and J is TRBJ2-1, with 7 positions matching TRBD2. The germline CDR1 and CDR2 sequences are SGHTA and FQGTGA. This CDR3 spans 18 amino acids. V gave up 7 bases and J gave up 7 bases; unmatched junction bases: 22. In DNA, the CDR3 is TGTGCCAGCACCGGGACGGACGAGTATGTCTTCGGGGGGAATGAGCAGTTCTTC. Protein sequence: CASTGTDEYVFGGNEQFF. Complete variable domain (other parts from reference TRBV7-3 and TRBJ2-1): GAGVSQTPSNKVTEKGKYVELRCDPISGHTALYWYRQSLGQGPEFLIYFQGTGAADDSGLPNDRFFAVRPEGSVSTLKIQRTERGDSAVYLCASTGTDEYVFGGNEQFFGPGTRLTVL.

V usage is TRBV6-6 and J usage is TRBJ2-5, with TRBD1 identical over 7 bases. The junction had 8 bases not matched to a gene; V was cut back by 2 bases and J by 5 bases. Germline assignment: CDR1 MNHNY and CDR2 SVGAGI (reference sequence). The CDR3 loop spans 15 amino acids. The CDR3 loop is CASSYRAGGRETQYF. The DNA for the CDR3 is TGTGCCAGCAGTTACAGGGCAGGGGGTCGGGAGACCCAGTACTTC.

The chain uses TRBV29-1 and TRBJ2-1, with 9 bases that match TRBD2. Germline-derived CDR1 and CDR2 are SQVTM and ANQGSEA. V was clipped by 4 bases and J by 6 bases; unmatched bases: 4. The CDR3 spans 13 residues. DNA of the CDR3: TGCAGCGTTGGGATTAGCGGGAGCAATGAGCAGTTCTTC. Residues: CSVGISGSNEQFF.

This clone has just one count. V gene TRBV11-3 combines with J gene TRBJ2-5; TRBD2 agrees at 8 bases. CDR1 and CDR2 (germline): SGHNT, YENEEA. Germline trimming cut 5 bases from V and 5 bases from J; bases unmatched to any gene: 13. The CDR3 has 16 residues. This chain's CDR3 is CASSPGVAGSGETQYF. The CDR3 nucleotides read TGTGCCAGCAGCCCTGGGGTAGCGGGATCCGGGGAGACCCAGTACTTC.

Here the CDR3 DNA reads TGTGCCAGCACCGCCGGGACAAACCAAGAGACCCAGTACTTC. This encodes CASTAGTNQETQYF. The chain employs TRBV28 and TRBJ2-5; the D gene is possibly TRBD1 (6 bases). V lost 7 bases and J 0 bases, leaving 12 bases between the germline ends. CDR3 size: 14 residues. The germline V gene encodes CDR1 MDHEN and CDR2 SYDVKM.

The rearrangement joins TRBV5-1 to TRBJ1-2; the D gene is possibly TRBD1 (6 bases). With 2 bases removed from V and 8 bases from J, the gap between germline ends came to 19 bases. Germline-derived CDR1 and CDR2 are SGHRS and YFSETQ. There are 15 residues in the CDR3. The CDR3 nucleotides read TGCGCCAGCAGCTTCACGACAGGCCAAGAGTCGGGCTACACCTTC. Encoded protein: CASSFTTGQESGYTF.

The chain couples TRBV6-6 to TRBJ1-4; D call uncertain. The CDR3 runs 14 residues. Germline V CDR1 and CDR2: MNHNY, SVGAGI (reference sequence). The V gene lost 4 bases and the J gene lost 4 bases, with 10 bases spanning the gap. CDR3 region: CASSWEGVNEKLFF. The CDR3 nucleotides are TGTGCCAGCAGTTGGGAGGGAGTTAATGAAAAACTGTTTTTT.

This clone has just a few counts. The chain joins TRBV9 to TRBJ2-7, with 10 bases aligning to TRBD2. Germline V gives CDR1 SGDLS, CDR2 YYNGEE. The CDR3 extends over 14 amino acids. V lost 2 bases and J lost 3; bases outside the gene matches: 2. CDR3 DNA: TGTGCCAGCAGCGTCGGACTAGCGGACTACGAGCAGTACTTC. It is translated as CASSVGLADYEQYF.

The V and J genes are TRBV25-1 and TRBJ2-5, with TRBD2 matching 8 bases. V was pared by 3 bases and J by 4 bases, with 7 bases of the junction left unmatched. This CDR3 is built from 15 residues. Germline assignment: CDR1 MGHDK and CDR2 SYGVNS. The CDR3 sequence: CASSDPRLAGETQYF. The CDR3 coding sequence is TGTGCCAGCAGTGATCCCCGGCTAGCGGGAGAGACCCAGTACTTC.

This chain links TRBV27 with TRBJ2-5; TRBD1 matches at 7 bases. Trimming removed 7 bases from V and 0 bases from J; junction bases left unmatched: 14. Germline-derived CDR1 and CDR2 are MNHEY and SMNVEV (reference sequence). CDR3 length equals 17 residues. CDR3 in DNA: TGTGCCAGCATGGGCGCCCGGGACAGCCTGTACCAAGAGACCCAGTACTTC. Translated: CASMGARDSLYQETQYF.

This clone was recorded once. J is TRBJ2-7 and V is TRBV15; 8 positions match TRBD2. V was clipped by 0 bases and J by 2 bases; unmatched bases: 6. Germline V gives CDR1 LNHNV, CDR2 YYDKDF (reference sequence). CDR3 length: 16 residues. The CDR3 loop is CATSREPSGSTYEQYF. The CDR3 DNA sequence: TGTGCCACCAGCAGAGAGCCCAGCGGGAGTACCTACGAGCAGTACTTC.

The chain links TRBV5-4 to TRBJ2-5; maybe TRBD1 (6 bases). The J call could be wrong; TRBJ2-7 is a better fit for the DNA end. The CDR3 has 16 residues. Looked up from germline, CDR1 is SGHNT and CDR2 is YYREEE (reference sequence). CDR3 protein: CASSLDRESASYEQYF. The CDR3 nucleotides read TGTGCCAGCAGCTTGGACAGGGAAAGCGCCTCCTACGAGCAGTACTTC.

The chain couples TRBV4-2 to TRBJ2-7; 10 nucleotides line up with TRBD2. V gave up 0 bases and J gave up 5 bases; unmatched junction bases: 7. CDR3 length equals 16 residues. Germline loops: CDR1 LGHNA, CDR2 YNFKEQ. CDR3 in amino acids: CASSQDLTSGMNEQYF. The CDR3 DNA reads as TGTGCCAGCAGCCAAGATCTAACTAGCGGGATGAACGAGCAGTACTTC.

The chain combines TRBV6-6 with TRBJ1-5, with no clear D. The CDR3 is 13 amino acids. CDR1 is MNHNY, CDR2 SVGAGI, per germline (reference sequence). V dropped 2 bases and J dropped 8 bases, with 10 bases sitting between them. CDR3 loop: CASSYEAVEPQHF. For the CDR3, the DNA is TGTGCCAGCAGTTACGAGGCAGTCGAGCCCCAGCATTTT.

This sequence joins TRBV6-5 and TRBJ2-1, with 8 nucleotides matching TRBD2. The CDR3 covers 14 residues. Germline CDR1 is MNHEY and CDR2 is SVGAGI. Trimming at V came to 7 bases and at J to 9 bases, leaving 11 bases not matched to a gene. CDR3 sequence: CASTVAGSGGEQFF. CDR3 coding DNA: TGTGCCAGCACCGTAGCGGGATCCGGGGGTGAGCAGTTCTTC.

The sample holds one count of this clone. V gene TRBV5-1 combines with J gene TRBJ2-1; D is unclear. CDR1 and CDR2 (germline): SGHRS, YFSETQ. The CDR3 is made up of 14 amino acids. V was cut by 4 bases and J by 8 bases, with 16 bases left in between. The CDR3 loop is CASSTLGRSDEQFF. For the CDR3, the DNA is TGCGCCAGCAGCACGCTGGGCCGGTCGGATGAGCAGTTCTTC. Full variable domain (rest looked up from reference TRBV5-1 and TRBJ2-1): KAGVTQTPRYLIKTRGQQVTLSCSPISGHRSVSWYQQTPGQGLQFLFEYFSETQRNKGNFPGRFSGRQFSNSRSEMNVSTLELGDSALYLCASSTLGRSDEQFFGPGTRLTVL.

The chain carries TRBV19 and TRBJ1-1; 7 bases agree with TRBD1. V shed 8 bases, J shed 0 bases, and the junction held 12 bases outside the gene matches. Germline lookup yields CDR1 LNHDA and CDR2 SQIVND (reference sequence). CDR3 length: 16 residues. The CDR3 nucleotides are TGTGCCAGTCGCCGAGGGGGCGGAATCATGAACACTGAAGCTTTCTTT. It encodes CASRRGGGIMNTEAFF.

The chain joins TRBV6-6 to TRBJ2-7, with a possible D match to TRBD2 (6 bases). Trimming removed 2 bases at V and 5 bases at J, with 16 bases between. This CDR3 has 15 amino acids. Germline CDR1 reads MNHNY; CDR2 reads SVGAGI (reference sequence). CDR3 residues: CASSYHTGGGDEQYF. In DNA, the CDR3 is TGTGCCAGCAGTTACCACACGGGCGGCGGGGACGAGCAGTACTTC.

A remark on this clone: At the DNA level, this CDR3 is encoded by other sequences in the same sample as well. The chain recombines TRBV19 with TRBJ1-2; D is ambiguous. Germline-derived CDR1 and CDR2 are LNHDA and SQIVND (reference sequence). Trimming pared 3 bases from V and 2 bases from J, leaving 4 bases between. This CDR3 is built from 12 residues. The CDR3 sequence: CASSILNYGYTF. Written as DNA, the CDR3 is TGTGCCAGTAGTATTCTGAACTATGGCTACACCTTC.

This rearrangement joins TRBV4-2 to TRBJ2-1, with 10 bases identical to TRBD2. The CDR3 spans 17 residues. Germline V lookup: CDR1 LGHNA, CDR2 YNFKEQ. Losses at the gene ends were 0 bases for V and 6 bases for J; bases not matched to a gene: 8. CDR3 bases: TGTGCCAGCAGCCAAGAGGGGCTAGCGGGAGAAGGCAATGAGCAGTTCTTC. This encodes CASSQEGLAGEGNEQFF.

This chain links TRBV11-2 with TRBJ2-7; 8 nucleotides agree with TRBD2. In germline, CDR1 is SGHAT, CDR2 FQNNGV. The CDR3 is 15 amino acids. The J segment lost 6 bases and the V segment lost 6 bases, leaving 13 bases of the junction unmatched. The DNA for the CDR3 is TGTGCCAGCAGTTCCGGGACTAGGGTACGAATCGAGCAGTACTTC. Its protein is CASSSGTRVRIEQYF.

The count of this clone is one. The chain employs TRBV28 and TRBJ1-1; D is perhaps TRBD1 (6 bases). CDR1 and CDR2 from the germline V gene are MDHEN and SYDVKM. Trimming removed 7 bases at V and 6 bases at J, with 18 bases between. The CDR3 totals 14 residues. CDR3 sequence reads: CASTHPSGGAEAFF. CDR3 DNA: TGTGCCAGCACCCACCCAAGTGGGGGCGCTGAAGCTTTCTTT.